This TCR beta chain was sequenced during a study of shared clonotypes between healthy human individuals. About the study: Each donor's CD4 naive and CD4 memory cells filled three plates apiece, CD8 naive two, and CD8 memory one.

Naivety among CD8 cells was defined by CD45RO negativity and positive CCR7 selection, thereby excluding terminally differentiated effector memory CD45RA+ cells. Method: immunoSEQ multiplex PCR; TCRdb's copy keeps in-frame clones and lacks some. The sample has roughly 2.1 million clones; 85% to 95% are singletons. Study-wide results and limits: Naive subsets generally exceeded memory subsets in estimated richness.

As for this clone: What it recognizes is unknown.

The CDR3 has 15 amino acids. The germline CDR1 and CDR2 sequences are SNHLY and FYNNEI. J lost 4 bases, V lost 6 bases, and 11 bases had no gene match. The receptor was derived from a young man in good health. Some clones in this sample may be carry-over from other donors' samples. The sample was naive CD8+ T cells from PBMCs. This rearrangement joins TRBV2 to TRBJ1-2; 7 nucleotides line up with TRBD1. The CDR3: CASSYDRELTYGYTF. The CDR3, as DNA: TGTGCCAGCAGCTACGACAGGGAACTGACCTATGGCTACACCTTC.